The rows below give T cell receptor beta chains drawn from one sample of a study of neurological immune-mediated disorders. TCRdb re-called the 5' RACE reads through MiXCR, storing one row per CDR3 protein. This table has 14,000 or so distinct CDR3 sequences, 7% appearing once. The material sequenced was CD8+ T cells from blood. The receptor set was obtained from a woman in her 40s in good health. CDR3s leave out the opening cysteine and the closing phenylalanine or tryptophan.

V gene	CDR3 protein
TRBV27	ASPGLAGVPYNEQF
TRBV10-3	AISESETFPYNEQF
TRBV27	ASSDPGTAFYGYT
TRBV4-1	ASSQGGLDETQY
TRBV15	ATSVTGTGSYEQY
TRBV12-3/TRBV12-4	ASGYTQY
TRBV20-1	SAPSWTSGRDEQF
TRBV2	ASLKAQGIQY
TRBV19	ASSPGSTGELF
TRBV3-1	ASSPTQGNTIY
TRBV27	ASSPRSEAKNIQY
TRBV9	ASSVAALYNEQF
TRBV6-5	ASSYSIGGGEQY
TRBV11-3	ASSSYRPYEQY
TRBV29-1	SVEDQNEQF
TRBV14	ASSQVGGLNTGELF
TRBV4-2	ASSQPTSGKQETQY
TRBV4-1	ASSQGHSYEQF
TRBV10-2	ASSERLAGVNEQF
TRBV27	ASAPAGTYEQY
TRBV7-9	ASSAPSGDSTDTQY
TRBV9	ASSVGGAAYNDQF
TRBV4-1	ASSPSDSLGKYEQY
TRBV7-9	ASSFIGTYGYT
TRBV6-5	ASVGGAREQY
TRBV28	ASSFARLYGYT
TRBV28	ASRPGTEYNEQF
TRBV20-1	SAPAGTSGYEQY
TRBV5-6	ASSEGFAQPQH
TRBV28	ASSIYLCSVPGTGLNEQF
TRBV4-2	ASSQDLRYEQY
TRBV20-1	SAGAEQGQGYEQY
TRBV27	ASSFPDRYNEQF
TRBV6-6	ASLRTGGNTEAF
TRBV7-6	ASSLGLAGGTRYTDTQY
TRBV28	ASSLGTELNQPQH
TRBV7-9	ASSPLRGGSTDTQY
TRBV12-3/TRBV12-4	ASSLFPSSYNEQF
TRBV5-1	ASSSTKRQGGRETQY
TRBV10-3	ATRMGNEQF
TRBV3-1	ASSQGLGTWWADTQY
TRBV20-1	SARSNQPQH
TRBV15	ATSRDPVAGPYNEQF
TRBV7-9	ASSLGQGVIHEQY
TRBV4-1	ASSQDPGNDYGYT
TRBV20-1	SARAAGTNLPQETQY
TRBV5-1	ASQGYGQRDYNEQF
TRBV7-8	ASSFYICSARGGTYNEQF
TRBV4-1	ASSPLSGTAGEKLF